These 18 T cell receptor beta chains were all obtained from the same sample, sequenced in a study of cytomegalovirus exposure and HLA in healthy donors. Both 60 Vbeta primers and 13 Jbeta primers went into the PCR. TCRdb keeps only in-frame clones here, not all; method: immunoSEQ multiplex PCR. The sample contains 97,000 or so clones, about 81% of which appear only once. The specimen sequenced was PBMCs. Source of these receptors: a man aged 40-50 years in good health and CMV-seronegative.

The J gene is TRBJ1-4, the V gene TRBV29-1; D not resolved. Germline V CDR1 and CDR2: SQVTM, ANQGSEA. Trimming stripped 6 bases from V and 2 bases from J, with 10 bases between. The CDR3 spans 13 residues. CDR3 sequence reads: CSVRGLTNEKLFF. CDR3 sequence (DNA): TGCAGCGTCCGAGGGTTGACTAATGAAAAACTGTTTTTT.

CDR3 sequence (DNA): TGTGCCAGCAGTTTAGGGCCAGGGCGGGGGACTGAAGCTTTCTTT. It is translated as CASSLGPGRGTEAFF. This chain joins TRBV27 and TRBJ1-1; D is perhaps TRBD1 (5 bases). The CDR3 spans 15 residues. Germline values: CDR1 MNHEY, CDR2 SMNVEV (reference sequence). Trimming left V 2 bases short and J 5 bases short, with 15 bases between.

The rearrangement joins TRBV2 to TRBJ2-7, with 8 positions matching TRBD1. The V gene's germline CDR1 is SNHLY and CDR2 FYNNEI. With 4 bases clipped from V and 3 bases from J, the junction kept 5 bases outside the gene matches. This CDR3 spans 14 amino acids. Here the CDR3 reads CASSVGQVGYEQYF. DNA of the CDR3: TGTGCCAGCAGTGTGGGACAGGTGGGCTACGAGCAGTACTTC.

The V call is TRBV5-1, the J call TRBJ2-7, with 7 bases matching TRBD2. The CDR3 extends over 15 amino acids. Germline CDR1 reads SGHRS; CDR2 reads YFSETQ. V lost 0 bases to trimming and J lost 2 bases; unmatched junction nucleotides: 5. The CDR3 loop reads CASSLEAAGTYEQYF. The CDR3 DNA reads TGCGCCAGCAGCTTGGAGGCAGCGGGGACCTACGAGCAGTACTTC.

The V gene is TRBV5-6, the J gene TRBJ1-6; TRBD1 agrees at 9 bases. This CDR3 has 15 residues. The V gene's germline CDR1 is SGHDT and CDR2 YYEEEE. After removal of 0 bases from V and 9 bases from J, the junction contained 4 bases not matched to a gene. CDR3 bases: TGTGCCAGCAGCTTGGGACAGGGGGTCACTTCACCCCTCCACTTT. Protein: CASSLGQGVTSPLHF.

CDR3 loop: CASSPRGSYEQYF. DNA for the CDR3: TGTGCCAGCAGCCCCAGGGGGAGCTACGAGCAGTACTTC. This chain links TRBV5-4 with TRBJ2-7, with 7 bases that match TRBD1. The CDR3 runs 13 residues. The J segment lost 3 bases and the V segment lost 4 bases, leaving 4 bases of the junction unmatched. Germline assignment: CDR1 SGHNT and CDR2 YYREEE (reference sequence).

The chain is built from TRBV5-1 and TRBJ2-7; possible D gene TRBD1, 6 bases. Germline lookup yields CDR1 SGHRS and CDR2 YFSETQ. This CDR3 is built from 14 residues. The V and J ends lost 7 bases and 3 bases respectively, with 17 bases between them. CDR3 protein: CASSRDTGRYEQYF. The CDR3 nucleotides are TGCGCCAGCTCCCGGGACACTGGGCGCTACGAGCAGTACTTC.

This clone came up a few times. The CDR3 here is CASSLGRGRSGANVLTF. The CDR3, as DNA: TGTGCCAGCAGTTTGGGCAGGGGGCGATCTGGGGCCAACGTCCTGACTTTC. The gene calls are TRBV28 and TRBJ2-6; TRBD1 aligns across 8 bases. The V gene's germline CDR1 is MDHEN and CDR2 SYDVKM. J lost 1 base, V lost 3 bases, and 5 bases had no gene match. This CDR3 has 17 residues.

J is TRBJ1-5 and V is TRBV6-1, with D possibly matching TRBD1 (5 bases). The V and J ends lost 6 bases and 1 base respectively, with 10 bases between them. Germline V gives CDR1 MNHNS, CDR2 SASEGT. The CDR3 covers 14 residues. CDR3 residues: CASSSGKSNQPQHF. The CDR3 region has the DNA TGTGCCAGCAGCTCAGGGAAAAGCAATCAGCCCCAGCATTTT.

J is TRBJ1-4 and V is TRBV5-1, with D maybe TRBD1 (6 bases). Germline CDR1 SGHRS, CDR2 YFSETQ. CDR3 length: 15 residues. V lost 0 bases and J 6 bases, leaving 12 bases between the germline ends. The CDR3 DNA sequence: TGCGCCAGCAGCTTGGAGGGGGTAGTAGATGAAAAACTGTTTTTT. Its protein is CASSLEGVVDEKLFF.

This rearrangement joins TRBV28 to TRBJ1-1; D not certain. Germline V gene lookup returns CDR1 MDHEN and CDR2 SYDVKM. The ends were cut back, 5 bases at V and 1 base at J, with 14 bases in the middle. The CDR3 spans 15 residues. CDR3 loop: CASSPLDLSNTEAFF. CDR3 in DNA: TGTGCCAGCAGTCCGCTGGACTTATCGAACACTGAAGCTTTCTTT.

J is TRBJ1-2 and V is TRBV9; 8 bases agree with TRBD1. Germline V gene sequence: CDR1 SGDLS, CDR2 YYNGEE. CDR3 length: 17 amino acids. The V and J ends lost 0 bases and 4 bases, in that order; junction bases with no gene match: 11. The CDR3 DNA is TGTGCCAGCAGCGTAGATCAGGGGGCTTTCCACGGCTATGGCTACACCTTC. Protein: CASSVDQGAFHGYGYTF.

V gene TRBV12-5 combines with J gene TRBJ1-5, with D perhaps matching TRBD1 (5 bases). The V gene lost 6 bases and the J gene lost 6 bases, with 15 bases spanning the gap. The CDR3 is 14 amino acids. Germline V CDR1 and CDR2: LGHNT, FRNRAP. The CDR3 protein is CASGLGGNSQPQHF. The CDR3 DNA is TGTGCTAGTGGCCTTGGGGGGAATTCTCAGCCCCAGCATTTT.

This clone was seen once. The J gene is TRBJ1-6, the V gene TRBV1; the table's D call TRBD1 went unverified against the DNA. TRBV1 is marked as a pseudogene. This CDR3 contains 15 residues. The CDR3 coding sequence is TGCACCAGCAGCCAAGATTACAGATCATATTCACCCCTCCACTTT. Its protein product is CTSSQDYRSYSPLHF.

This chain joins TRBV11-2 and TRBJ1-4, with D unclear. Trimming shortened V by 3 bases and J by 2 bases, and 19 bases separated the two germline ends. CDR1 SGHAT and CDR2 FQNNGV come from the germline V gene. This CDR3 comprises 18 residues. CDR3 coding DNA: TGTGCCAGCAGCTTTAGTCCCCTTCACAGCGGTACTAATGAAAAACTGTTTTTT. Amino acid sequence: CASSFSPLHSGTNEKLFF.

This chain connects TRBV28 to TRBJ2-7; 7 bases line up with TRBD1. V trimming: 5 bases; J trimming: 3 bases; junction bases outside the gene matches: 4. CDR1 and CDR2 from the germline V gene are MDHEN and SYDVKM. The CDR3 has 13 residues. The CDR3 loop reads CASSPQGDYEQYF. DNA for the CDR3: TGTGCCAGCAGTCCTCAGGGGGACTACGAGCAGTACTTC. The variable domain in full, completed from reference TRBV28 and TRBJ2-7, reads DVKVTQSSRYLVKRTGEKVFLECVQDMDHENMFWYRQDPGLGLRLIYFSYDVKMKEKGDIPEGYSVSREKKERFSLILESASTNQTSMYLCASSPQGDYEQYFGPGTRLTVT.

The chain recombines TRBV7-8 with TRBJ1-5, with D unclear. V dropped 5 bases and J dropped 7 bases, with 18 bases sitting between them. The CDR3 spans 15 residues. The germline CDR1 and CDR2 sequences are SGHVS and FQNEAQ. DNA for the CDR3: TGTGCCAGCAGCCAGAAGTCGGGTCGGGAACAGCCCCAGCATTTT. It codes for CASSQKSGREQPQHF.

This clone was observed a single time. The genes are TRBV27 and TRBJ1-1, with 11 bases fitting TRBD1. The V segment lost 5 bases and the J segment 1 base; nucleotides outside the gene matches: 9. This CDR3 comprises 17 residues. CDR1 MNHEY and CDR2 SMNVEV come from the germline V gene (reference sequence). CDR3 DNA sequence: TGTGCCAGCAGTCTAAGGGACAGGGGGAGGAGGAACACTGAAGCTTTCTTT. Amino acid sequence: CASSLRDRGRRNTEAFF.